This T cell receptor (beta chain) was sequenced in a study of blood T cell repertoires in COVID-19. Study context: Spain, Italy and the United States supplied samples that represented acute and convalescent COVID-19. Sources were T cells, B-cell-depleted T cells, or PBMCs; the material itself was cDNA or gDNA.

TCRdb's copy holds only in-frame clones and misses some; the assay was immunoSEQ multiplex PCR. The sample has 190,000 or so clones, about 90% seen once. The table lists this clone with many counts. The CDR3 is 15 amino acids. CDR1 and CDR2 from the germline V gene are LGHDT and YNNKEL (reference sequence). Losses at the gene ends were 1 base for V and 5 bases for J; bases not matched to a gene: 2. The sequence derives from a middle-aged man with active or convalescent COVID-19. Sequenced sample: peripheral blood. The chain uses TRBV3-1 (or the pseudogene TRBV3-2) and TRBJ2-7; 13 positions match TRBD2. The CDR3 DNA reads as TGTGCCAGCAGCCAAGGACTAGCGGGGGGCCACGAGCAGTACTTC. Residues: CASSQGLAGGHEQYF.